This TCR beta chain was recovered during a study of blood T cell repertoires in COVID-19. As for the study in general: Sites in the United States, Italy and Spain provided acute and convalescent COVID-19 samples. Sample material is recorded as cDNA or gDNA derived from T cells, B-cell-depleted T cells, or PBMCs.

V was trimmed by 7 bases and J by 1 base, leaving 11 bases between them. This CDR3 is 15 amino acids long. The V gene's germline CDR1 is SGHAT and CDR2 FQNNGV. The cohort comprised adults aged roughly 18 to 90 years residing in about two dozen US areas. Within 2 weeks of study entry, exposed participants had contacted a PCR-confirmed or clinician-diagnosed COVID-19 case. Assay used: immunoSEQ multiplex PCR; TCRdb lists only in-frame clones, some missing. The sample includes hundreds of thousands of clones, roughly 80% of them seen just once. The V call is TRBV11-2, the J call TRBJ1-6; D may be TRBD1 (6 bases). Sample: PBMCs or T cells enriched from blood (not recorded which). This receptor was obtained from a woman aged 45 to 65 who had been exposed to COVID-19. CDR3 DNA sequence: TGTGCCAGCACTCCCACAGGGTCCTATAATTCACCCCTCCACTTT. Amino acid sequence: CASTPTGSYNSPLHF.